Only a few counts were recorded for the clone carrying this T cell receptor (beta chain). Its specificity is not known. Via MiXCR, TCRdb re-called the 5' RACE reads, giving one row per CDR3 protein. This sample yields approximately 890,000 distinct CDR3 sequences, of which 12% are seen a single time; around 1.5% belongs to the top ten. Trimming left V 2 bases short and J 0 bases short, with 5 bases between. Germline CDR1 MNHNS, CDR2 SASEGT. The CDR3 has 15 residues. This entry is derived from a study of identical twins. General study points: Reduced insertions were recorded for abundant cord blood beta clonotypes, with no such pattern in memory repertoires.

These data are also associated with another study on yellow fever vaccine responses in identical twins.

Sequencing was carried out using PBMCs. The clonotype was recovered from a woman aged 18-35 years in good health. The V call is TRBV6-1, the J call TRBJ2-6, with D unresolved. CDR3 nucleotides: TGTGCCAGCAGTGAACAGAGCTCTGGGGCCAACGTCCTGACTTTC. Translating gives CASSEQSSGANVLTF.